One and the same sample provided the 4 T cell receptor beta chains below, sequenced in a study of cytomegalovirus exposure and HLA in healthy donors. The PCR contained 60 Vbeta and 13 Jbeta primers. Sequencing was performed with immunoSEQ multiplex PCR; in TCRdb, only in-frame clones are kept and a portion is missing. The table lists 150,000 to 200,000 clones, roughly 70% of them singletons. Material: PBMCs. The source of these receptors is a girl aged 5-17 years in good health and CMV-seronegative.

V and J are TRBV4-2 and TRBJ1-3; tentative D call: TRBD1 (5 bases). The germline V gene has CDR1 LGHNA and CDR2 YNFKEQ. The V end was cut by 4 bases, the J end by 0 bases, with 16 bases between. The CDR3 length is 17 residues. The CDR3 sequence: CASSPVDGGASGNTIYF. CDR3 sequence (DNA): TGTGCCAGCAGCCCGGTCGACGGAGGGGCCTCTGGAAACACCATATATTTT.

As DNA, the CDR3 is TGTGCCAGCAGCTCCCTTCGGACAGGGGGCGCGAAAACTGAAGCTTTCTTT. Translated: CASSSLRTGGAKTEAFF. The V call is TRBV13, the J call TRBJ1-1; TRBD1 matches 11 bases. The CDR3 length is 17 residues. The germline V gene has CDR1 PRHDT and CDR2 FYEKMQ (reference sequence). V shed 4 bases, J shed 5 bases, and the junction held 12 bases outside the gene matches.

The genes are TRBV14 and TRBJ1-4, with 9 bases aligning to TRBD1. CDR3 size: 16 residues. Germline CDR1 and CDR2: SGHDN and FVKESK. V lost 1 base to trimming and J lost 3 bases; unmatched junction nucleotides: 3. The CDR3 here is CASSQARQGANEKLFF. CDR3 DNA: TGTGCCAGCAGCCAAGCCCGACAGGGGGCTAATGAAAAACTGTTTTTT.

The genes are TRBV30 and TRBJ1-2; TRBD1 is a possible D gene (5 bases). Germline-derived CDR1 and CDR2 are GTSNPN and SVGIG (reference sequence). There are 13 residues in the CDR3. Here the CDR3 reads CATAGTGPYGYTF. As DNA, the CDR3 is TGTGCTACTGCGGGGACGGGCCCCTATGGCTACACCTTC.